The present entry profiles one T cell receptor (beta chain) with its context. The CDR3 loop spans 14 amino acids. The germline V gene has CDR1 SGHTA and CDR2 FQGNSA. The germline V and J ends were trimmed by 4 bases and 1 base, with 8 bases remaining between them. TCRdb's table, derived via immunoSEQ multiplex PCR, lists solely in-frame clones and lacks some. This table has 130,000 to 150,000 clones, roughly 83% appearing once. The sample belongs to a study of blood T cell repertoires in COVID-19. The material sequenced was peripheral blood. The chain couples TRBV7-2 to TRBJ1-5, with D possibly matching TRBD1 (5 bases). This receptor was identified in a woman aged 70-85 years with COVID-19, enrolled during active disease. This chain's CDR3 is CASSSGGSNQPQHF. CDR3 DNA sequence: TGTGCCAGCAGCTCCGGGGGGAGCAATCAGCCCCAGCATTTT.